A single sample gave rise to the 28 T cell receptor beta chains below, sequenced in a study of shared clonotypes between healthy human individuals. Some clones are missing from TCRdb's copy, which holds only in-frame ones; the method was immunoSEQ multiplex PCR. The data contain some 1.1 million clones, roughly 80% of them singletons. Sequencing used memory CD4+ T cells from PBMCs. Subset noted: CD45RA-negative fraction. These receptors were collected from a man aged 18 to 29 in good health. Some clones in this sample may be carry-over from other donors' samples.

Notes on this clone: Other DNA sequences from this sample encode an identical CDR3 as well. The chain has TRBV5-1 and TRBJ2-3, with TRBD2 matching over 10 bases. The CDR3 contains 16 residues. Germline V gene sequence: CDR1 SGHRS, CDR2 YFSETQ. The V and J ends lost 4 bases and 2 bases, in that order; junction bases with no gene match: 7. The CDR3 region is CASSPRTSGPTDTQYF. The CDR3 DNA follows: TGCGCCAGCAGCCCGAGGACTAGCGGACCCACAGATACGCAGTATTTT.

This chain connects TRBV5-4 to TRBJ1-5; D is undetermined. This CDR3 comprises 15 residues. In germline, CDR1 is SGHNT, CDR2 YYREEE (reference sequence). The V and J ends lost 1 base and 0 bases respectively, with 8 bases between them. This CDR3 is CASSLWQASNQPQHF. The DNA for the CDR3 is TGTGCCAGCAGCTTGTGGCAGGCTAGCAATCAGCCCCAGCATTTT.

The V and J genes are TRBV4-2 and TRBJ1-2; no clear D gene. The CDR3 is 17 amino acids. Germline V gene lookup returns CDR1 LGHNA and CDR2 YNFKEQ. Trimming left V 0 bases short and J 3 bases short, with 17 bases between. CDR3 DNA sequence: TGTGCCAGCAGCCAAGATTCCCCGCTTGGCATGGACTATGGCTACACCTTC. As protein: CASSQDSPLGMDYGYTF.

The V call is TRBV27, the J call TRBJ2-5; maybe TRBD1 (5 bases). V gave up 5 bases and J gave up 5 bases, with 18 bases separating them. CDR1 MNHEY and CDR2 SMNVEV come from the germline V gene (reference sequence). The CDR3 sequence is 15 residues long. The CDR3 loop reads CASSIRLTARETQYF. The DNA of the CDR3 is TGTGCCAGCAGTATCCGCCTGACAGCGCGTGAGACCCAGTACTTC.

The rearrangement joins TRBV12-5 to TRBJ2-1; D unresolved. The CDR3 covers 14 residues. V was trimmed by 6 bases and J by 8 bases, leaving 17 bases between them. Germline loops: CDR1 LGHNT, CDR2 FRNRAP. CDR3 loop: CASGQGPLDDEQFF. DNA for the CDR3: TGTGCTAGTGGCCAAGGTCCCCTCGACGATGAGCAGTTCTTC.

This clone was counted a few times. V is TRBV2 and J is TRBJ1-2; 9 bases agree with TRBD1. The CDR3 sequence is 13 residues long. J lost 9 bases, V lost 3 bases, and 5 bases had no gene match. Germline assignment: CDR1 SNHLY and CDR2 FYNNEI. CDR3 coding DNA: TGTGCCAGCAGTGACCGGGACAGGGCTCGCTACACCTTC. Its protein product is CASSDRDRARYTF.

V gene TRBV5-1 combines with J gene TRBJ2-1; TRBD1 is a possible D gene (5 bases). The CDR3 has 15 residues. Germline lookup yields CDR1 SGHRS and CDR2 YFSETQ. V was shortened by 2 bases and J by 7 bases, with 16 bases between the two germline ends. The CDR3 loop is CASSFTGSMGNEQFF. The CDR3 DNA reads TGCGCCAGCAGCTTCACAGGCTCAATGGGGAATGAGCAGTTCTTC.

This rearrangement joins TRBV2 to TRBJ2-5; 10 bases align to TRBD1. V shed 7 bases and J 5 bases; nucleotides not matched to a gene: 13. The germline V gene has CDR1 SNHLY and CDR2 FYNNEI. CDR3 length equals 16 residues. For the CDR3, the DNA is TGTGCCAGCACCTATACCGGACAGGGGGTAAGGGAGACCCAGTACTTC. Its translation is CASTYTGQGVRETQYF.

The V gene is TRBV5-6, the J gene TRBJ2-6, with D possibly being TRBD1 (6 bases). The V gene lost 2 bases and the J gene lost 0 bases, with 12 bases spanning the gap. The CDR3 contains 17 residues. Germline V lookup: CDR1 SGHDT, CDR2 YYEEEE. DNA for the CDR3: TGTGCCAGCAGCTTATCACAGGGAAACTCTGGGGCCAACGTCCTGACTTTC. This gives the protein CASSLSQGNSGANVLTF.

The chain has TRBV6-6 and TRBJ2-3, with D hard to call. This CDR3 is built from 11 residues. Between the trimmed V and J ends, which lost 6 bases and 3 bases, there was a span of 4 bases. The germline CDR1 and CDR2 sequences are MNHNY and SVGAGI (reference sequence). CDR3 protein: CASRLTDTQYF. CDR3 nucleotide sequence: TGTGCCAGCAGGTTGACAGATACGCAGTATTTT.

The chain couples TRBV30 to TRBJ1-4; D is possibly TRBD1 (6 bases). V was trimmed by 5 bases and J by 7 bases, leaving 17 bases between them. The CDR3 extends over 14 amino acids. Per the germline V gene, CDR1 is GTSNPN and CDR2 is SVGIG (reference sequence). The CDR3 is CAWGRTAFFEKLFF. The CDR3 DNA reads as TGTGCCTGGGGGAGGACAGCGTTTTTTGAAAAACTGTTTTTT.

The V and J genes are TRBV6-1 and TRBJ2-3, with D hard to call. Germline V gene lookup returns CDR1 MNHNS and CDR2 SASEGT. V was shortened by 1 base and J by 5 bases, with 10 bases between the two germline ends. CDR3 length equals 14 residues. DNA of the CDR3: TGTGCCAGCAGTGAAGTTAGGGTCCGAGATACGCAGTATTTT. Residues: CASSEVRVRDTQYF.

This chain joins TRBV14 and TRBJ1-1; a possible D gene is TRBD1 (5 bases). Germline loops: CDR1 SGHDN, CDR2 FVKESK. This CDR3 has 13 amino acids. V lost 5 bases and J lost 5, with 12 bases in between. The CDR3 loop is CASSAYEGTEAFF. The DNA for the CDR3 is TGTGCCAGCAGCGCATACGAGGGGACTGAAGCTTTCTTT.

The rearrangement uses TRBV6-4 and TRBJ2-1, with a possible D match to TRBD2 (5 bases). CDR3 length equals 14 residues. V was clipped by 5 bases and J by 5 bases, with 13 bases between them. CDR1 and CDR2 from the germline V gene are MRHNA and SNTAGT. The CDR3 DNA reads TGTGCCAGCAGTTCCCAACACGGGGACAATGAGCAGTTCTTC. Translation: CASSSQHGDNEQFF.

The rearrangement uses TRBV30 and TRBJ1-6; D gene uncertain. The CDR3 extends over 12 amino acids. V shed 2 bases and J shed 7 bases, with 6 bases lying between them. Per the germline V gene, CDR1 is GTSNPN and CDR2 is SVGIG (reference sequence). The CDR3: CAWSRRNSPLHF. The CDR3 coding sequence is TGTGCCTGGAGTAGGAGAAATTCACCCCTCCACTTT.

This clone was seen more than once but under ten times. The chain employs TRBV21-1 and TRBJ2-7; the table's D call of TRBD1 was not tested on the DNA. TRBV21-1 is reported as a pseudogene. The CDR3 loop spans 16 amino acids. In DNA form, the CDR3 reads TGTGCCAGCAGCACGCGAGGGCCGGGACAGGGAGACGAGCAGTACTTC. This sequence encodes CASSTRGPGQGDEQYF.

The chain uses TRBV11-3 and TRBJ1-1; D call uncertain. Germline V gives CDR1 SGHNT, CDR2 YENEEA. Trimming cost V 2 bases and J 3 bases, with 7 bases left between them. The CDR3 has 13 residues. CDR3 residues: CASSLTQDTEAFF. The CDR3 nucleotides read TGTGCCAGCAGCTTAACGCAGGACACTGAAGCTTTCTTT.

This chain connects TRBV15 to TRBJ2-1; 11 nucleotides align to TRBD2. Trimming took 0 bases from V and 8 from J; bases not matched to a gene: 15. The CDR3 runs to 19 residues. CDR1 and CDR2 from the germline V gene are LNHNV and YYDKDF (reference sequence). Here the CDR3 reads CATSRDSGRAFTGVDEQFF. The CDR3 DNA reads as TGTGCCACCAGCAGAGATAGCGGGAGGGCTTTCACCGGGGTTGATGAGCAGTTCTTC.

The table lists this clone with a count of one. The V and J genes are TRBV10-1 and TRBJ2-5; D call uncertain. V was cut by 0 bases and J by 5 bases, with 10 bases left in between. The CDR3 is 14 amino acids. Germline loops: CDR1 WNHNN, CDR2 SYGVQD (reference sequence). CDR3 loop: CASSESRLLETQYF. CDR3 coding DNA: TGCGCCAGCAGTGAGTCTAGGCTGTTGGAGACCCAGTACTTC.

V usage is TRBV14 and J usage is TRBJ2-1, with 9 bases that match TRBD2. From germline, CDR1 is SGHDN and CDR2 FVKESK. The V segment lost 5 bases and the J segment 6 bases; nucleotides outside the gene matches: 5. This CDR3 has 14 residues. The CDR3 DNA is TGTGCCAGCAGCGGGACTAGCCGAATCAATGAGCAGTTCTTC. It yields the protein CASSGTSRINEQFF. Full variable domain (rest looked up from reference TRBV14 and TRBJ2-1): EAGVTQFPSHSVIEKGQTVTLRCDPISGHDNLYWYRRVMGKEIKFLLHFVKESKQDESGMPNNRFLAERTGGTYSTLKVQPAELEDSGVYFCASSGTSRINEQFFGPGTRLTVL.

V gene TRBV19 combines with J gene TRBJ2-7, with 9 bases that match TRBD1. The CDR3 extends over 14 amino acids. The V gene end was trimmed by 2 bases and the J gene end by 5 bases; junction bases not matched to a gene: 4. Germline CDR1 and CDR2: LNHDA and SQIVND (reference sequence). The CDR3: CASSIHRGLDEQYF. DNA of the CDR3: TGTGCCAGTAGTATACACAGGGGGCTGGACGAGCAGTACTTC.

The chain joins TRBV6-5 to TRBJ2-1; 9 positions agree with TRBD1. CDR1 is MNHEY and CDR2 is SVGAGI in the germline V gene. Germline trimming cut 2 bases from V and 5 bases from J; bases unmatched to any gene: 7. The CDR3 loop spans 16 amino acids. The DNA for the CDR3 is TGTGCCAGCAGTTACCTCCCCGGGACAGGGAACAATGAGCAGTTCTTC. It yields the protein CASSYLPGTGNNEQFF.

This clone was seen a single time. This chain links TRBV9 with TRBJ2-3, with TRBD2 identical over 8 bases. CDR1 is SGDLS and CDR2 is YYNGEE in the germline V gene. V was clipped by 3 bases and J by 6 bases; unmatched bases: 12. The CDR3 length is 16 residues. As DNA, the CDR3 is TGTGCCAGCAGCGCAGGACTAGCCCCCAGCCCCGATACGCAGTATTTT. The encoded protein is CASSAGLAPSPDTQYF.

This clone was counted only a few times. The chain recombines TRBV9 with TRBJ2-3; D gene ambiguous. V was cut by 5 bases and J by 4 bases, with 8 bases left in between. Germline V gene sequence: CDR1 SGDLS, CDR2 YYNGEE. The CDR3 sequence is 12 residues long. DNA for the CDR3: TGTGCCAGCAGTACGGACCCAGATACGCAGTATTTT. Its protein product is CASSTDPDTQYF.

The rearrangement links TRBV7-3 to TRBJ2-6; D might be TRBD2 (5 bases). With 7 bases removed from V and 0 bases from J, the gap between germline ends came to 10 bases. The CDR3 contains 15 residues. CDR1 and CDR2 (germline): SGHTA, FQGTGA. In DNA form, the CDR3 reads TGTGCCAGCACCTACGGAGGCTCTGGGGCCAACGTCCTGACTTTC. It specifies CASTYGGSGANVLTF. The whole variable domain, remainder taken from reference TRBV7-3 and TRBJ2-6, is GAGVSQTPSNKVTEKGKYVELRCDPISGHTALYWYRQSLGQGPEFLIYFQGTGAADDSGLPNDRFFAVRPEGSVSTLKIQRTERGDSAVYLCASTYGGSGANVLTFGAGSRLTVL.

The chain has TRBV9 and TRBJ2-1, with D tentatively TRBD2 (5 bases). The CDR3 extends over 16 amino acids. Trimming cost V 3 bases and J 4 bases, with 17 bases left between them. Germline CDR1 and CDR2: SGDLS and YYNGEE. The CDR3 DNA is TGTGCCAGCAGCGGCCAGAGCGGCATTCAGTACAATGAGCAGTTCTTC. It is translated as CASSGQSGIQYNEQFF.

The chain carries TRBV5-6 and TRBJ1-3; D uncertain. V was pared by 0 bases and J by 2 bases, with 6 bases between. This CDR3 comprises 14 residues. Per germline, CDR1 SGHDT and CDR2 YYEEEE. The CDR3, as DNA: TGTGCCAGCAGCTTGGGCGGGGCTGGAAACACCATATATTTT. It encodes CASSLGGAGNTIYF.

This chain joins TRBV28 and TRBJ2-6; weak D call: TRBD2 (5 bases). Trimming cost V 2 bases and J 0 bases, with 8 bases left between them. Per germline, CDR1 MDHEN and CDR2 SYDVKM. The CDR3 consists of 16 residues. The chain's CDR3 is CASSLGGPSGANVLTF. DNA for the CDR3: TGTGCCAGCAGTTTAGGAGGTCCCTCTGGGGCCAACGTCCTGACTTTC.